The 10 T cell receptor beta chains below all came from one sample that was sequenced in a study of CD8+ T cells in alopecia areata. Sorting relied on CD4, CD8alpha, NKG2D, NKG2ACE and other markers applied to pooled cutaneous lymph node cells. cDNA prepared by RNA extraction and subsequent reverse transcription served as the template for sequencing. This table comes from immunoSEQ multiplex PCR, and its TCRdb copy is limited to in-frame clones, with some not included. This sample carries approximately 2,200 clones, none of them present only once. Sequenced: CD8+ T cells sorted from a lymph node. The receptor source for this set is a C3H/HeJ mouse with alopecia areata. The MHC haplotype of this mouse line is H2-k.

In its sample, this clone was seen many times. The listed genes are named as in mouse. The CDR3 region is CASKWDRDTEVFF. CDR3 bases read: TGTGCCAGCAAATGGGACAGGGACACA. The chain links TRBV13-3 to TRBJ1-1; the match to TRBD1 covers 9 bases. The CDR3 extends 4 residues past the end of the read, so its final part is completed from the germline J gene. The V and J ends lost 6 bases and 3 bases, in that order; junction bases with no gene match: 3. The CDR3 has 13 residues. CDR1 and CDR2 from the germline V gene are NNHDY and SYVADS.

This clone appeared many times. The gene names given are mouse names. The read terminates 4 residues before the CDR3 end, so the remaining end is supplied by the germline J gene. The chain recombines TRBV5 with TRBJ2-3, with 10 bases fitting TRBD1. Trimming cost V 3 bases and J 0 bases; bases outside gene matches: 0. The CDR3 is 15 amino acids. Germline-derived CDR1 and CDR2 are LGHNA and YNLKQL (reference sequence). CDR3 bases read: TGTGCCAGCAGCCAGGGACAGGGGAGTGCAGAA. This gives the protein CASSQGQGSAE. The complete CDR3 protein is CASSQGQGSAETLYF.

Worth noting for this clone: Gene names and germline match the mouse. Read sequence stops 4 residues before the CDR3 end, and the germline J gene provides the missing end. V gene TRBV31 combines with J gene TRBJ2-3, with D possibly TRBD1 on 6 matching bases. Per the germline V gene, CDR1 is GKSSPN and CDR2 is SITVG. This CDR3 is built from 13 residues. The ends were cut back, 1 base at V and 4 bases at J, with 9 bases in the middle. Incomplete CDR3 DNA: TGTGCCTGGAGTCCGGGGACATCAGAA. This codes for CAWSPGTSE. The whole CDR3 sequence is CAWSPGTSETLYF. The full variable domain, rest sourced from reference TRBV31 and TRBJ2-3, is AQTIHQWPVAEIKAVGSPLSLGCTIKGKSSPNLYWYWQATGGTLQQLFYSITVGQVESVVQLNLSASRPKDDQFILSTEKLLLSHSGFYLCAWSPGTSETLYFGSGTRLTVL.

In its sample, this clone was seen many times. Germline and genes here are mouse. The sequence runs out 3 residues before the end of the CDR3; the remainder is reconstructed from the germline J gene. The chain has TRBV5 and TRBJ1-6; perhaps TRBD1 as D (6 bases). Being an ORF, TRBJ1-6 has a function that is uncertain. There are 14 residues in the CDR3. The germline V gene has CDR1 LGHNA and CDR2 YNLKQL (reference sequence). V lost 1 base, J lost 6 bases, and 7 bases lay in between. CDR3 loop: CASSQAGVNSPLYF. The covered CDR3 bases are TGTGCCAGCAGCCAAGCAGGGGTTAATTCGCCC.

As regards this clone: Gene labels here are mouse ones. CDR3 in amino acids: CASSQGLGVYEQYF. CDR3 DNA (partial): TGTGCCAGCAGCCAAGGACTGGGGGTCTAT. The chain recombines TRBV5 with TRBJ2-7; 9 bases fit TRBD2. The DNA ends 4 residues before the CDR3 does, and the rest of the CDR3 is filled in from the germline J gene. The V and J ends lost 1 base and 3 bases, in that order; junction bases with no gene match: 1. Germline loops: CDR1 LGHNA, CDR2 YNLKQL (reference sequence). The CDR3 is made up of 14 amino acids.

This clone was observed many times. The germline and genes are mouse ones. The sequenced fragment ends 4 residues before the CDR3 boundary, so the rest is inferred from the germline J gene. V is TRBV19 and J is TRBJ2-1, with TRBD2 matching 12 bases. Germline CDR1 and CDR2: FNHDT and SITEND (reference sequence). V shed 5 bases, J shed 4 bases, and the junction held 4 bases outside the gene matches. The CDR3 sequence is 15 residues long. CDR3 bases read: TGTGCCAGCAGAATGACTGGGGGGGCTTATGCT. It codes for CASRMTGGAYA. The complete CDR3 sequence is CASRMTGGAYAEQFF.

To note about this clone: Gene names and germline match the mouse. CDR3: CAWSTLDRDGDTQYF. The CDR3 DNA, read in part, is TGTGCCTGGAGTACCCTCGACAGGGATGGAGAC. J is TRBJ2-5 and V is TRBV31, with 7 bases aligning to TRBD1. The read gets to within 4 residues of the CDR3 end, and the germline J gene fills in the rest. The CDR3 contains 15 residues. Per germline, CDR1 GKSSPN and CDR2 SITVG.

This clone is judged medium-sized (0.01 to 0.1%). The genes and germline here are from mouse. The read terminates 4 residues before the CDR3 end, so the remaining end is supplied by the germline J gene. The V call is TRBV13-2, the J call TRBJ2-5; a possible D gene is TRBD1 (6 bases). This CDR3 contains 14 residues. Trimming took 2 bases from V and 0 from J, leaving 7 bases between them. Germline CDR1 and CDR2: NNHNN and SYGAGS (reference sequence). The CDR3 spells CASGEDSNQDTQYF. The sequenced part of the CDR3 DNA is TGTGCCAGCGGTGAGGACAGTAACCAAGAC.

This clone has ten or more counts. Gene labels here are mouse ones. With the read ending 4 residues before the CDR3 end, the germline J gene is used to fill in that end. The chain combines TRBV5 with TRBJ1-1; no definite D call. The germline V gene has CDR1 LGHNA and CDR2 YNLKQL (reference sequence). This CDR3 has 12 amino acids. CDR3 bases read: TGTGCCAGCAGCCAAGAAGGGACA. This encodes CASSQEGT. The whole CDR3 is CASSQEGTEVFF.

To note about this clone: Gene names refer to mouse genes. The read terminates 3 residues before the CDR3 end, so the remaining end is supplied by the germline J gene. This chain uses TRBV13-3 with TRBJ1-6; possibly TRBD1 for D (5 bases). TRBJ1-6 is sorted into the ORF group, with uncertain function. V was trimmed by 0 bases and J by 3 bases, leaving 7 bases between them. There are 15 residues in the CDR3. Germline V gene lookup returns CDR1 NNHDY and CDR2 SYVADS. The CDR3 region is CASSDDDSYNSPLYF. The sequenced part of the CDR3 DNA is TGTGCCAGCAGTGATGACGACAGCTATAATTCGCCC.